The 10 T cell receptor beta chains below come from one sample, sequenced in a study of cytomegalovirus exposure and HLA in healthy donors. Here immunoSEQ multiplex PCR was the method, and the copy in TCRdb shows in-frame clones only, minus some. The data contain approximately 200,000 clones, 80% to 85% of them singletons. Sequenced sample: PBMCs. The receptors derive from a woman aged 25 to 45 in good health and CMV-seronegative.

The V and J genes are TRBV25-1 and TRBJ2-3; D is perhaps TRBD1 (5 bases). The CDR3 is 15 residues long. Germline assignment: CDR1 MGHDK and CDR2 SYGVNS. V dropped 3 bases and J dropped 2 bases, with 12 bases sitting between them. In DNA form, the CDR3 reads TGTGCCAGCAGTGACCAGGACACCCTCACAGATACGCAGTATTTT. It is translated as CASSDQDTLTDTQYF.

The chain has TRBV5-1 and TRBJ1-5; D unresolved. Germline lookup yields CDR1 SGHRS and CDR2 YFSETQ. This CDR3 comprises 15 residues. Trimming left V 4 bases short and J 1 base short, with 12 bases between. For the CDR3, the DNA is TGCGCCAGCAGCCCCGACACTGGGAGCAATCAGCCCCAGCATTTT. It is translated as CASSPDTGSNQPQHF.

The gene calls are TRBV6-1 and TRBJ1-3; D remains unclear. The CDR3 is made up of 15 amino acids. V lost 6 bases and J 0 bases, leaving 12 bases between the germline ends. From germline, CDR1 is MNHNS and CDR2 SASEGT. CDR3 in amino acids: CASRSLLSSGNTIYF. In DNA form, the CDR3 reads TGTGCCAGCAGGAGTTTATTAAGCTCTGGAAACACCATATATTTT.

The V and J genes are TRBV2 and TRBJ2-3; TRBD2 matches 13 bases. CDR3 length equals 16 residues. Germline V gene sequence: CDR1 SNHLY, CDR2 FYNNEI. Trimming took 7 bases from V and 7 from J; bases not matched to a gene: 11. Written as DNA, the CDR3 is TGTGCCAGCAAGACAACTACTAGCGGGGGGGCCAATACGCAGTATTTT. Translation gives CASKTTTSGGANTQYF.

The CDR3 protein is CASSLDSGTQYF. DNA for the CDR3: TGCGCCAGCAGCTTGGACAGTGGGACCCAGTACTTC. This chain connects TRBV5-1 to TRBJ2-5, with no clear D. The V gene's germline CDR1 is SGHRS and CDR2 YFSETQ. The CDR3 covers 12 residues. Trimming took 0 bases from V and 7 from J, leaving 7 bases between them.

CDR3 DNA sequence: TGTGCCAGCTCACCTTTCTTGAGACAGAATGAGCAGTTCTTC. Its translation: CASSPFLRQNEQFF. The chain is built from TRBV18 and TRBJ2-1, with D maybe TRBD1 (5 bases). Germline V gene sequence: CDR1 KGHSH, CDR2 LQKENI. Trimming left V 3 bases short and J 7 bases short, with 13 bases between. The CDR3 totals 14 residues.

V and J are TRBV11-2 and TRBJ2-1; 8 bases are a match to TRBD2. This CDR3 comprises 15 residues. V lost 4 bases, J lost 5 bases, and 7 bases stayed unmatched. Germline CDR1 SGHAT, CDR2 FQNNGV. CDR3 coding DNA: TGTGCCAGCAGCTCGGGGGGGGCAGGTCACAATGAGCAGTTCTTC. Residues: CASSSGGAGHNEQFF.

This clone came up once. The chain combines TRBV7-5 with TRBJ1-2; the table's TRBD1 call for D was not verified on the DNA. TRBV7-5 corresponds to a pseudogene. The CDR3 has 19 residues. The CDR3: CVRSYGTGMVYGTNYGYTF. CDR3 nucleotide sequence: TGTGTCAGAAGCTATGGGACAGGGATGGTTTACGGCACTAACTATGGCTACACCTTC.

The table lists this clone with a count of one. The chain recombines TRBV4-2 with TRBJ1-1; D ambiguous. Germline V gene lookup returns CDR1 LGHNA and CDR2 YNFKEQ. The CDR3 consists of 14 residues. Trimming pared 4 bases from V and 0 bases from J, leaving 9 bases between. CDR3 DNA: TGTGCCAGCAGCCGAGGAGAGATGAACACTGAAGCTTTCTTT. Protein product: CASSRGEMNTEAFF.

V usage is TRBV9 and J usage is TRBJ1-1; perhaps TRBD1 as D (6 bases). Trimming left V 0 bases short and J 7 bases short, with 16 bases between. The CDR3 consists of 15 residues. Germline V gene lookup returns CDR1 SGDLS and CDR2 YYNGEE. The CDR3 bases are TGTGCCAGCAGCGTAGCGGGCAGGGGCCTAAATGAAGCTTTCTTT. It specifies CASSVAGRGLNEAFF.